This TCR beta chain is from a study of cytotoxic CD8 clonotypes in ibrutinib-treated CLL. Study outcomes and limitations: Treatment left the uncommon public clonotypes either contracted or stable in frequency.

The CDR3 runs 14 residues. Unmatched junction bases numbered 5, after V lost 7 bases and J lost 2 bases. The germline CDR1 and CDR2 sequences are LNHDA and SQIVND (reference sequence). Of note for this clone: Antigen unknown.

The intended depth for sequencing was 1 in 200,000 to 1 in 1 million T cells. This table comes from immunoSEQ multiplex PCR, and its TCRdb copy is limited to in-frame clones, with some not included. The repertoire holds about 150,000 clones, with 79% as singletons. The material sequenced was PBMCs, taken after 12 months of ibrutinib treatment. The V and J genes are TRBV19 and TRBJ2-1; 7 bases agree with TRBD2. The sequence came from a human donor with chronic lymphocytic leukemia. This CDR3 reads CASNQRETYNEQFF. CDR3 DNA sequence: TGTGCCAGTAACCAGCGGGAAACCTACAATGAGCAGTTCTTC.